This T cell receptor beta chain was recorded in a study of early T cells in non-severe SARS-CoV-2 infection. Via MiXCR, TCRdb re-called the 5' RACE reads, giving one row per CDR3 protein. The sample comprises tens of thousands of distinct CDR3 sequences, 9.5% to 15% of which are singletons, and roughly 2.6% rests with the top ten. Germline loops: CDR1 MGHRA, CDR2 YSYEKL. V lost 1 base and J lost 4, with 12 bases in between. This CDR3 is built from 15 residues. The chain recombines TRBV4-1 with TRBJ2-3, with D perhaps assigned TRBD1 or TRBD2 (5 bases each). Sequences were derived from whole blood, sampled at baseline. The TCR sequence derives from an adult who was a healthcare worker with PCR-confirmed SARS-CoV-2 infection or an uninfected control (not recorded which). CDR3 sequence reads: CASSQAAGAPDTQYF. CDR3 nucleotide sequence: TGCGCCAGCAGCCAAGCCGCCGGGGCCCCAGATACGCAGTATTTT.